Below are 21 T cell receptor beta chains sequenced from a single sample in a study of response to subunit inactivated influenza vaccine. TCRdb called the RT-PCR reads again in MiXCR, with one record for every CDR3 protein. The sample consists of under 550,000 distinct CDR3 sequences, 7.2% of them appearing once. The sequences come from PBMCs from blood, collected 23 months after vaccination. Receptors originate from a man aged 50 to 69 who received an inactivated influenza vaccine.

The chain couples TRBV7-9 to TRBJ2-4; D not certain. V was shortened by 2 bases and J by 7 bases, with 9 bases between the two germline ends. Germline CDR1 reads SEHNR; CDR2 reads FQNEAQ (reference sequence). This CDR3 is 13 amino acids long. CDR3 nucleotides: TGTGCCAGCAGCTTAACCGTCTGGAACATTCAGTACTTC. Translating gives CASSLTVWNIQYF.

This clonotype was counted at least ten times. The chain employs TRBV6-2 or TRBV6-3 and TRBJ1-2; TRBD1 might be the D (6 bases). The V gene's germline CDR1 is MNHEY and CDR2 SVGEGT. The V gene lost 2 bases and the J gene lost 2 bases, with 12 bases spanning the gap. The CDR3 totals 15 residues. The CDR3 region is CASSYTDRPNYGYTF. As DNA, the CDR3 is TGTGCCAGCAGTTACACCGACAGGCCGAACTATGGCTACACCTTC.

The V call is TRBV23-1, the J call TRBJ2-5, with D perhaps matching TRBD1 (5 bases). TRBV23-1 is an ORF, and what it does is uncertain. The V end was cut by 0 bases, the J end by 5 bases, with 16 bases between. The CDR3 length is 16 residues. DNA of the CDR3: TGCGCCAGCAGTCAATCTAAGTCAGGGCTCGATGAGACCCAGTACTTC. It yields the protein CASSQSKSGLDETQYF.

The CDR3 region is CASSGREKETQYF. As DNA, the CDR3 is TGTGCCAGCAGCGGCCGGGAGAAAGAGACCCAGTACTTC. V is TRBV11-2 and J is TRBJ2-5, with D possibly TRBD2 on 6 matching bases. In germline, CDR1 is SGHAT, CDR2 FQNNGV. V was cut by 5 bases and J by 3 bases, with 10 bases left in between. The CDR3 is 13 amino acids.

There are many counts of this clonotype. This chain joins TRBV29-1 and TRBJ2-2, with 8 bases matching TRBD1. The V gene end was trimmed by 2 bases and the J gene end by 1 base; junction bases not matched to a gene: 6. This CDR3 spans 16 amino acids. The germline CDR1 and CDR2 sequences are SQVTM and ANQGSEA. CDR3 region: CSVEKRGTGNTGELFF. The CDR3 DNA sequence: TGCAGCGTTGAAAAAAGAGGGACAGGGAACACCGGGGAGCTGTTTTTT.

This clonotype came up a few times. The gene calls are TRBV5-1 and TRBJ2-2, with no clear D. This CDR3 has 16 residues. The germline V and J ends were trimmed by 0 bases and 2 bases, with 11 bases remaining between them. CDR1 SGHRS and CDR2 YFSETQ come from the germline V gene. The CDR3 reads CASSLARRFNTGELFF. In nucleotides, the CDR3 is TGCGCCAGCAGCTTGGCCCGGCGGTTCAACACCGGGGAGCTGTTTTTT. Full variable domain (remainder filled in from reference TRBV5-1 and TRBJ2-2): KAGVTQTPRYLIKTRGQQVTLSCSPISGHRSVSWYQQTPGQGLQFLFEYFSETQRNKGNFPGRFSGRQFSNSRSEMNVSTLELGDSALYLCASSLARRFNTGELFFGEGSRLTVL.

The sample holds a few counts of this clonotype. The chain joins TRBV12-3 or TRBV12-4 to TRBJ2-1; 7 bases are a match to TRBD2. There are 15 residues in the CDR3. After removal of 6 bases from V and 6 bases from J, the junction contained 11 bases not matched to a gene. This chain's CDR3 is CASSRNEGRANEQFF. The CDR3 DNA is TGTGCCAGCAGCAGAAACGAAGGGAGGGCCAATGAGCAGTTCTTC.

The genes are TRBV4-1 and TRBJ1-5; D is ambiguous. Germline CDR1 and CDR2: MGHRA and YSYEKL. V lost 3 bases to trimming and J lost 5 bases, with 14 bases between them. The CDR3 loop spans 15 amino acids. The CDR3 loop reads CASSQQEGQDQPQHF. The CDR3 DNA sequence: TGCGCCAGCAGCCAGCAAGAGGGTCAGGATCAGCCCCAGCATTTT.

This clonotype was observed a few times. DNA of the CDR3: TGTGCCAGCAGCCAAAGGCGGGGGGGCCCAGATACGCAGTATTTT. It encodes CASSQRRGGPDTQYF. The rearrangement joins TRBV3-1 to TRBJ2-3, with 9 bases identical to TRBD2. The CDR3 length is 15 residues. Per germline, CDR1 LGHDT and CDR2 YNNKEL (reference sequence). Trimming at V came to 2 bases and at J to 4 bases, leaving 4 bases not matched to a gene.

The chain uses TRBV30 and TRBJ1-1, with 8 bases aligning to TRBD1. This CDR3 comprises 12 residues. Germline V gene lookup returns CDR1 GTSNPN and CDR2 SVGIG (reference sequence). J lost 11 bases, V lost 2 bases, and 7 bases had no gene match. CDR3 nucleotides: TGTGCCTGGAGTCCACGGACAGGGCCGGCTTTCTTT. Its translation is CAWSPRTGPAFF.

This clonotype has just a few counts. The chain has TRBV5-1 and TRBJ1-3, with D unclear. Germline V gene sequence: CDR1 SGHRS, CDR2 YFSETQ. V lost 1 base and J lost 0, with 11 bases in between. The CDR3 loop spans 16 amino acids. CDR3 coding DNA: TGCGCCAGCAGCTTGAGTTTGGCAGGCTCTGGAAACACCATATATTTT. This sequence encodes CASSLSLAGSGNTIYF.

This clonotype has ten or more counts. V and J are TRBV12-3 or TRBV12-4 and TRBJ1-5; possibly TRBD1 for D (5 bases). The CDR3 contains 15 residues. Trimming took off 5 bases at V and 0 bases at J, with 11 bases between the two ends. CDR3 sequence reads: CASSLRQPSNQPQHF. The CDR3 DNA sequence: TGTGCCAGCAGTCTTAGACAGCCTAGCAATCAGCCCCAGCATTTT.

V is TRBV7-9 and J is TRBJ1-4; D gene ambiguous. The V end lost 5 bases, the J end lost 3 bases, and 7 bases lay between the germline ends. The CDR3 runs 13 residues. The germline V gene has CDR1 SEHNR and CDR2 FQNEAQ (reference sequence). The CDR3 sequence: CASSPIANEKLFF. CDR3 nucleotide sequence: TGTGCCAGCAGCCCTATCGCTAATGAAAAACTGTTTTTT.

This clonotype has just a few counts. The genes are TRBV28 and TRBJ2-7; 8 bases are a match to TRBD1. V dropped 6 bases and J dropped 3; count of bases not matched to a gene: 7. CDR1 and CDR2 (germline): MDHEN, SYDVKM. The length of the CDR3 is 14 residues. CDR3 DNA sequence: TGTGCCAGCAGGCCGACAGGGGTAGACTACGAGCAGTACTTC. Its translation is CASRPTGVDYEQYF.

This clonotype was seen only a few times. The chain carries TRBV24-1 and TRBJ2-1, with D possibly matching TRBD1 (8 bases). The CDR3 extends over 16 amino acids. Deletions cut 4 bases from V and 5 bases from J, with 17 bases between. Looked up from germline, CDR1 is KGHDR and CDR2 is SFDVKD. The CDR3 loop reads CATSEGTGGANNEQFF. The CDR3 DNA reads TGTGCCACCAGTGAAGGTACAGGGGGGGCTAACAATGAGCAGTTCTTC.

Only a few counts were recorded for this clonotype. The V gene is TRBV12-3 or TRBV12-4, the J gene TRBJ1-6; no firm D call. V was shortened by 6 bases and J by 7 bases, with 10 bases between the two germline ends. This CDR3 comprises 13 residues. The CDR3 coding sequence is TGTGCCAGCAGCGGGCAACTCAATTCACCCCTCCACTTT. Translating gives CASSGQLNSPLHF.

The gene calls are TRBV12-3 or TRBV12-4 and TRBJ1-1; 8 bases line up with TRBD1. This CDR3 has 14 amino acids. Trimming at V came to 7 bases and at J to 1 base, leaving 5 bases not matched to a gene. The CDR3 sequence is CASKMGQANTEAFF. The CDR3 DNA reads as TGTGCCAGCAAGATGGGACAGGCGAACACTGAAGCTTTCTTT.

This clonotype was seen only a few times. The CDR3 sequence is CASSLADGGIQYF. CDR3 nucleotides: TGTGCCAGCAGTCTAGCGGACGGGGGTATCCAGTACTTC. The genes are TRBV27 and TRBJ2-5; 7 positions agree with TRBD2. The CDR3 is 13 residues long. The V and J ends lost 5 bases and 10 bases, in that order; junction bases with no gene match: 10. Germline CDR1 MNHEY, CDR2 SMNVEV (reference sequence).

At least ten counts were recorded for this clonotype. The chain uses TRBV12-3 or TRBV12-4 and TRBJ2-1; 15 bases agree with TRBD2. V shed 6 bases and J 6 bases; nucleotides not matched to a gene: 6. The CDR3 is made up of 16 amino acids. CDR3: CASSRGLAGGTNEQFF. The CDR3 DNA is TGTGCCAGCAGCCGCGGACTAGCGGGAGGGACCAATGAGCAGTTCTTC.

This clonotype was recorded many times. V usage is TRBV27 and J usage is TRBJ1-6; D possibly corresponds to TRBD1 (5 bases). Trimming pared 6 bases from V and 4 bases from J, leaving 10 bases between. The CDR3 totals 14 residues. Germline lookup yields CDR1 MNHEY and CDR2 SMNVEV (reference sequence). CDR3 coding DNA: TGTGCCAGCAGACGGGGGGAGTATAATTCACCCCTCCACTTT. The encoded protein is CASRRGEYNSPLHF.

This clonotype was recorded a few times. V gene TRBV7-3 combines with J gene TRBJ2-1, with TRBD2 as a possible D gene (6 bases). Trimming removed 4 bases from V and 4 bases from J, with 14 bases in between. CDR3 length equals 15 residues. Germline assignment: CDR1 SGHTA and CDR2 FQGTGA. CDR3 DNA sequence: TGTGCCAGCAGCTCGATTAGCGGACTTTACAATGAGCAGTTCTTC. It translates to CASSSISGLYNEQFF. Variable domain in full (rest from reference TRBV7-3 and TRBJ2-1): GAGVSQTPSNKVTEKGKYVELRCDPISGHTALYWYRQSLGQGPEFLIYFQGTGAADDSGLPNDRFFAVRPEGSVSTLKIQRTERGDSAVYLCASSSISGLYNEQFFGPGTRLTVL.